A selection of T cell receptor beta chains follows, all from one sample in a study of blood T cell repertoires in COVID-19. The table came from immunoSEQ multiplex PCR; TCRdb's copy has only in-frame clones and leaves some out. The data hold about 430,000 clones, with more than 70% observed a single time. The source material was PBMCs or T cells enriched from blood (not recorded which). The receptors shown here come from a woman in her late teens or twenties who had been exposed to COVID-19. Both conserved end residues are part of each CDR3. The order of the fields is V gene, J gene, D gene, CDR3 length, clone size, CDR3 DNA, CDR3 protein. A D gene is named only where the DNA matches it firmly. The size field is filled for only some rows; it gives once, few, many or a size class.

>TRBV3-1/TRBV3-2|TRBJ1-1|-|17|-
TGTGCCAGCAGCCAAGTTCTCCACTCGCAGGCGAACACTGAAGCTTTCTTT
CASSQVLHSQANTEAFF
>TRBV28|TRBJ1-2|-|14|-
TGTGCCAGCAGTTTTCTCATGCGGGGCGATGGCTGCACCTTC
CASSFLMRGDGCTF
>TRBV12-3/TRBV12-4|TRBJ2-2|-|12|-
TGTGCCAGCAGTAGCGAGACCGGGGAGCTGTTTTTT
CASSSETGELFF
>TRBV12-3/TRBV12-4|TRBJ2-7|TRBD2|12|-
TGTGCCAGCAGTCCACTAGCGGGAGGGCACTACTTC
CASSPLAGGHYF
>TRBV5-1|TRBJ2-7|-|13|-
TGCGCCAGCAGCCCGGACACCTCCTACGAGCAGTACTTC
CASSPDTSYEQYF
>TRBV5-1|TRBJ2-7|TRBD2|15|-
TGCGCCAGCAGCTTTTGGGGGGGAACCTCCTACGAGCAGTACTTC
CASSFWGGTSYEQYF
>TRBV19|TRBJ1-2|-|16|-
TGTGCCAGTAGTATAGATCAAACAGACGCTGGCTATGGCTACACCTTC
CASSIDQTDAGYGYTF
>TRBV28|TRBJ2-3|-|17|-
TGTGCCAGCAGTTTCACCCCCAACGTAGGGGGCACAGATACGCAGTATTTT
CASSFTPNVGGTDTQYF
>TRBV9|TRBJ2-1|TRBD2|14|once
TGTGCCAGCAGTATAGCGGGGGGGCACAATGAGCAGTTCTTC
CASSIAGGHNEQFF
>TRBV15|TRBJ2-2|-|16|-
TGTGCCACCAGCAGAGGGATTTGGGGGGACACCGGGGAGCTGTTTTTT
CATSRGIWGDTGELFF
>TRBV28|TRBJ1-5|-|12|-
TGTGCCAGCCGGCCGAATCGGGGGCCCCAGCATTTT
CASRPNRGPQHF
>TRBV28|TRBJ2-2|-|14|-
TGTGCCACCGGGGGGCCCACGAACACCGGGGAGCTGTTTTTT
CATGGPTNTGELFF
>TRBV18|TRBJ2-1|TRBD1|14|-
TGTGCCAGCTTAACGACAGGGGGTAACAATGAGCAGTTCTTC
CASLTTGGNNEQFF
>TRBV14|TRBJ1-2|-|16|-
TGTGCCAGCAGCAATAGGGCCACAGGGACTAACTATGGCTACACCTTC
CASSNRATGTNYGYTF
>TRBV10-3|TRBJ1-1|-|11|-
TGTGCCATCAGTGGAGGAACTGAAGCTTTCTTT
CAISGGTEAFF
>TRBV6-5|TRBJ2-5|-|13|-
TGTGCCAGCAGCCCCGGGGGCCAAGAGACCCAGTACTTC
CASSPGGQETQYF
>TRBV18|TRBJ2-1|TRBD2|17|-
TGTGCCAGCTCACCACTAGCGGGAGGAATGCCCTACAATGAGCAGTTCTTC
CASSPLAGGMPYNEQFF
>TRBV6-5|TRBJ1-2|TRBD1|12|few
TGTGCCAGCAGTTACAGGGGGCGGGGCTACACCTTC
CASSYRGRGYTF
>TRBV10-3|TRBJ2-7|TRBD1|16|-
TGTGCCATCAGTGAGTCGGAGACAGGGCAGGGTTACGAGCAGTACTTC
CAISESETGQGYEQYF
>TRBV29-1|TRBJ2-1|TRBD2|13|-
TGCAGCGTTGAAGGGGGAGGGGTCAATGAGCAGTTCTTC
CSVEGGGVNEQFF
>TRBV28|TRBJ1-1|-|13|once
TGTGCCAGCACACGGGGATATAACACTGAAGCTTTCTTT
CASTRGYNTEAFF
>TRBV19|TRBJ1-2|TRBD1|15|-
TGTGCCAGTAGTATAGTCCCCGGGACAGTCTATGGCTACACCTTC
CASSIVPGTVYGYTF
>TRBV28|TRBJ2-1|TRBD1|16|-
TGTGCCAGCAGGCGAGGGACAGGGCTTCCTTACAATGAGCAGTTCTTC
CASRRGTGLPYNEQFF
>TRBV7-9|TRBJ2-7|-|18|few
TGTGCCAGCAGCTTAGCGGGGGGCCTAGCGGTCGGGACCTACGAGCAGTACTTC
CASSLAGGLAVGTYEQYF
>TRBV6-5|TRBJ2-1|TRBD2|15|-
TGTGCCAGCTCAGTGAGCGGGACTGCCTACAATGAGCAGTTCTTC
CASSVSGTAYNEQFF
>TRBV12-5|TRBJ1-1|-|13|-
TGTGCTAGTGGTTTGGCGTTGAACACTGAAGCTTTCTTT
CASGLALNTEAFF
>TRBV28|TRBJ1-6|-|15|few
TGTGCCAGCAGACATTACAGGGAACCAGGATCACCCCTCCACTTT
CASRHYREPGSPLHF
>TRBV6-5|TRBJ2-1|TRBD1|15|-
TGTGCCAGCAGTACCACAGGGGGAACCTACAATGAGCAGTTCTTC
CASSTTGGTYNEQFF
>TRBV7-9|TRBJ1-2|TRBD1|15|-
TGTGCCAGCAGCTTAGTGGCGGGACAGGGGGCCGGCTACACCTTC
CASSLVAGQGAGYTF
>TRBV9|TRBJ1-2|-|13|once
TGTGCCAGCAGCGACCCAGGATACTATGGCTACACCTTC
CASSDPGYYGYTF
>TRBV28|TRBJ1-2|TRBD1|15|-
TGTGCCAGCAGTTTAGGACAGGCGACAATCTATGGCTACACCTTC
CASSLGQATIYGYTF
>TRBV18|TRBJ2-7|-|14|-
TGTGCCAGCTCAGGTGGCGGGGCGGCCTACGAGCAGTACTTC
CASSGGGAAYEQYF
>TRBV4-1|TRBJ1-2|TRBD1|15|-
TGCGCCAGCAGCCAAGAAGGGACAGGAATTGGTGGCTACACCTTC
CASSQEGTGIGGYTF
>TRBV4-2|TRBJ1-4|-|14|-
TGTGCCAGCAGCCAGCCGAGGGCAAATGAAAAACTGTTTTTT
CASSQPRANEKLFF
>TRBV7-7|TRBJ2-1|TRBD2|16|-
TGTGCTAGCAGCTTAGCCGGACTAGCGGGAAGCAATGAGCAGTTCTTC
CASSLAGLAGSNEQFF
>TRBV28|TRBJ2-3|-|15|-
TGTGCCAGCAGTTCGCAAAGGGGGAAATCAGATACGCAGTATTTT
CASSSQRGKSDTQYF
>TRBV3-1/TRBV3-2|TRBJ2-7|TRBD1|15|-
TGTGCCAGCAGCCAATCACAGGGGGCAGGACTAGAGCAGTACTTC
CASSQSQGAGLEQYF
>TRBV24-1|TRBJ2-2|TRBD2|17|-
TGTGCCACCAGTGATTATGAGACTAGCGGGAGTCGAGGGGAGCTGTTTTTT
CATSDYETSGSRGELFF
>TRBV4-2|TRBJ2-2|-|14|-
TGTGCCAGCAGCTACCCCCGGAGTACCGGGGAGCTGTTTTTT
CASSYPRSTGELFF
>TRBV19|TRBJ2-7|TRBD2|15|-
TGTGCCAGTAGTACCAGACTAGCGGGGTTTGGAGAGCAGTACTTC
CASSTRLAGFGEQYF
>TRBV18|TRBJ1-5|TRBD1|15|-
TGTGCCAGCTCACCAACGACAGGGGCGGGTCAGCCCCAGCATTTT
CASSPTTGAGQPQHF
>TRBV3-1/TRBV3-2|TRBJ1-2|-|13|-
TGTGCCAGCAGCCAAGTTCAGGGGCATGGCTACACCTTC
CASSQVQGHGYTF